Below are 5 T cell receptor beta chains sequenced from a single sample in a study of CD8 T cells in Susac syndrome. The RNA input was roughly 0.5 to 1 ug, and it was reverse transcribed with random hexamers. TCRdb re-called the immunoSEQ multiplex PCR reads through MiXCR, storing one row per CDR3 protein. The data show approximately 150,000 distinct CDR3 sequences, approximately 95% seen once. The sequenced sample was CD4+ T cells from PBMCs. The origin of the receptors is a human donor with multiple sclerosis.

The rearrangement uses TRBV20-1 and TRBJ2-1; D assignment may be TRBD1 or TRBD2 (6 bases each). The V gene's germline CDR1 is DFQATT and CDR2 SNEGSKA (reference sequence). There are 14 residues in the CDR3. V lost 3 bases to trimming and J lost 9 bases, with 18 bases between them. The CDR3, as DNA: TGCAGTGCTAGGGGGGGCGGAGCAAGTGGTGAGCAGTTCTTC. Protein product: CSARGGGASGEQFF.

The J gene is TRBJ1-2, the V gene TRBV12-3 or TRBV12-4; D might be TRBD1 (5 bases). The CDR3 loop spans 14 amino acids. Trimming shortened V by 0 bases and J by 7 bases, and 12 bases separated the two germline ends. CDR3 loop: CASSLAGHGGGYTF. The CDR3, as DNA: TGTGCCAGCAGTTTAGCAGGGCACGGGGGTGGCTACACCTTC.

V is TRBV6-5 and J is TRBJ1-1; 8 positions match TRBD1. The V gene's germline CDR1 is MNHEY and CDR2 SVGAGI. The CDR3 is 14 residues long. V lost 2 bases to trimming and J lost 1 base; unmatched junction nucleotides: 0. Written as DNA, the CDR3 is TGTGCCAGCAGTTACGACAGGGGGAACACTGAAGCTTTCTTT. It specifies CASSYDRGNTEAFF.

The gene calls are TRBV3-1 and TRBJ1-6; D gene uncertain. CDR3 length: 15 residues. CDR1 is LGHDT and CDR2 is YNNKEL in the germline V gene (reference sequence). The V end lost 5 bases, the J end lost 7 bases, and 15 bases lay between the germline ends. CDR3 region: CASSGEGFLNSPLHF. DNA of the CDR3: TGTGCCAGCAGCGGAGAGGGATTCCTCAATTCACCCCTCCACTTT.

The genes are TRBV9 and TRBJ2-2; weak D call: TRBD1 (5 bases). The CDR3 has 14 residues. CDR1 SGDLS and CDR2 YYNGEE come from the germline V gene. V dropped 4 bases and J dropped 6 bases, with 13 bases sitting between them. The CDR3 here is CASSTKGAPGELFF. DNA for the CDR3: TGTGCCAGCAGCACAAAAGGGGCGCCCGGGGAGCTGTTTTTT. The full variable domain, its missing parts supplied by reference TRBV9 and TRBJ2-2, is DSGVTQTPKHLITATGQRVTLRCSPRSGDLSVYWYQQSLDQGLQFLIQYYNGEERAKGNILERFSAQQFPDLHSELNLSSLELGDSALYFCASSTKGAPGELFFGEGSRLTVL.